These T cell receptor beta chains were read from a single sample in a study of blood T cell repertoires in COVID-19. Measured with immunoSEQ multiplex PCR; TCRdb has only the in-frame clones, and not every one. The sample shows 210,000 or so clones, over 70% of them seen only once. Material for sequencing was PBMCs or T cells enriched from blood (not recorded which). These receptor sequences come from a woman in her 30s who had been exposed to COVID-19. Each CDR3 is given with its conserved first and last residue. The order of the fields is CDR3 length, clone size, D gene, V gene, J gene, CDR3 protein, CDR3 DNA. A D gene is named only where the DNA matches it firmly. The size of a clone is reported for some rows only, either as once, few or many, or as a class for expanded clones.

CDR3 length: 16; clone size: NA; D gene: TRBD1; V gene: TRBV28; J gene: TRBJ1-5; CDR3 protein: CASSPWTGQGNQPQHF; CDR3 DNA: TGTGCCAGCAGTCCCTGGACAGGGCAGGGTAATCAGCCCCAGCATTTT
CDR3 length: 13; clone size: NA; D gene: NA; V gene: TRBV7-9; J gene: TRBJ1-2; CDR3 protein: CASSLRALYGYTF; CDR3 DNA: TGTGCCAGCAGCTTGAGGGCGCTCTATGGCTACACCTTC
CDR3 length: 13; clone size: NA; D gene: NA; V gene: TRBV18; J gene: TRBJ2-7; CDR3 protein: CASSPNRQYEQYF; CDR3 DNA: TGTGCCAGTTCACCGAATCGACAGTACGAGCAGTACTTC
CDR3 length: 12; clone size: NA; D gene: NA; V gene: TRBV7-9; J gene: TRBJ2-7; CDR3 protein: CASSEQGNEQYF; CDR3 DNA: TGTGCCAGCAGCGAACAGGGTAACGAGCAGTACTTC
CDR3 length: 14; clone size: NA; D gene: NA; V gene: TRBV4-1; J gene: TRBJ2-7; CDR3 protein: CASSQERPGYEQYF; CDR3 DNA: TGCGCCAGCAGCCAAGAGAGGCCCGGGTACGAGCAGTACTTC
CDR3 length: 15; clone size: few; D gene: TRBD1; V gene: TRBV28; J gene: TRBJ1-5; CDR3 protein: CASSLGQGRDQPQHF; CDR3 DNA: TGTGCCAGCAGCCTAGGACAGGGGAGGGATCAGCCCCAGCATTTT
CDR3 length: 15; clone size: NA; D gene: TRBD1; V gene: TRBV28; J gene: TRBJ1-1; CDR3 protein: CASSGQQGAYTEAFF; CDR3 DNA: TGTGCCAGCAGTGGGCAACAGGGGGCGTACACTGAAGCTTTCTTT
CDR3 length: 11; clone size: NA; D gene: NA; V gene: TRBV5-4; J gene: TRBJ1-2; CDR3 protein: CASSRDYGYTF; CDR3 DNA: TGTGCCAGCAGCCGGGACTATGGCTACACCTTC
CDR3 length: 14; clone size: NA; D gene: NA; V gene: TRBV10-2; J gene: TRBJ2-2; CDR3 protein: CASSEGGNTGELFF; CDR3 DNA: TGCGCCAGCAGTGAGGGAGGGAACACCGGGGAGCTGTTTTTT
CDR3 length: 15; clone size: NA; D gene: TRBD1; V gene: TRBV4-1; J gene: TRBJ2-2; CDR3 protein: CASSQWAGGTGELFF; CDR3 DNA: TGCGCCAGCAGCCAATGGGCAGGGGGCACCGGGGAGCTGTTTTTT
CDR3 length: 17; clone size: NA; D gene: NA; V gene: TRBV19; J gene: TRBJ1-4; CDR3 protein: CASSIIFGGQRNEKLFF; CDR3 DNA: TGTGCCAGTAGTATAATCTTCGGGGGGCAGAGAAATGAAAAACTGTTTTTT
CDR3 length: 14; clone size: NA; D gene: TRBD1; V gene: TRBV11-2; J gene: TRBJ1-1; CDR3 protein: CASSLVPGGSEAFF; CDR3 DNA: TGTGCCAGCAGCTTAGTCCCAGGGGGGAGTGAAGCTTTCTTT
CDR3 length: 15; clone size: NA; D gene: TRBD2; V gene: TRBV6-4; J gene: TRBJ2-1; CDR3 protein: CASSELAGTHNEQFF; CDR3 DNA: TGTGCCAGCAGTGAACTAGCGGGAACCCACAATGAGCAGTTCTTC
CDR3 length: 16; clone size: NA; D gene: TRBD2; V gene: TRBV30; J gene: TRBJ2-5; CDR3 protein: CALSREGLAGPETQYF; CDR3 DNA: TGTGCCTTGTCCAGAGAGGGACTAGCGGGACCAGAGACCCAGTACTTC
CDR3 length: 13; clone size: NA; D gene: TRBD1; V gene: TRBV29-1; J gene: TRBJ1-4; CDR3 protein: CSVEGQGRGLLFF; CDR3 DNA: TGCAGCGTTGAGGGACAGGGAAGGGGCTTGCTGTTTTTT
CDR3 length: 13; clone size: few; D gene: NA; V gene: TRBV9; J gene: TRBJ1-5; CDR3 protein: CASSVGNNQPQHF; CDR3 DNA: TGTGCCAGCAGCGTAGGTAACAATCAGCCCCAGCATTTT
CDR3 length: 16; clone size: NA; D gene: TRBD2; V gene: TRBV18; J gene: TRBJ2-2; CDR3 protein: CASSQFSGRVVGELFF; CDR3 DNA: TGTGCCAGCTCGCAATTTAGCGGGAGAGTCGTCGGGGAGCTGTTTTTT
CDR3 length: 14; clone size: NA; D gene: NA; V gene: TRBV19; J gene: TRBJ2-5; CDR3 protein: CASSKGGRQETQYF; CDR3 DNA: TGTGCCAGTAGTAAAGGAGGAAGGCAAGAGACCCAGTACTTC
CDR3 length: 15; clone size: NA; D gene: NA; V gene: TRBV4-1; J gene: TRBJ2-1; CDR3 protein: CASSLLGLPNNEQFF; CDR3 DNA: TGCGCCAGCAGCCTTCTGGGACTCCCCAACAATGAGCAGTTCTTC
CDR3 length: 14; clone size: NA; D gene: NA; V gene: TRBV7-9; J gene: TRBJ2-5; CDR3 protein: CASFKMDSQETQYF; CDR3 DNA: TGTGCCAGCTTTAAGATGGACAGCCAAGAGACCCAGTACTTC
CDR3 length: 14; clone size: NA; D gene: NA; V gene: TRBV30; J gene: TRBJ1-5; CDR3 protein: CAWSWAYSNQPQHF; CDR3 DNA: TGTGCCTGGAGTTGGGCCTATAGCAATCAGCCCCAGCATTTT
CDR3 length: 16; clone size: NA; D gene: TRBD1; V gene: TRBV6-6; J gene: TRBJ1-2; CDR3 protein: CASSYSNLGTAYGYTF; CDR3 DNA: TGTGCCAGCAGTTACTCGAACTTAGGGACAGCCTATGGCTACACCTTC
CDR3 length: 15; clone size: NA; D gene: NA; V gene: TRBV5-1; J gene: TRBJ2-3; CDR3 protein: CASSLAVTSADTQYF; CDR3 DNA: TGCGCCAGCAGCTTGGCGGTAACCTCGGCAGATACGCAGTATTTT
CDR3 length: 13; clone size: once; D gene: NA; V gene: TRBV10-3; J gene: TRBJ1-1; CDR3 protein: CAISEWAPQVAFF; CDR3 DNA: TGTGCCATCAGTGAGTGGGCCCCCCAGGTCGCCTTCTTT
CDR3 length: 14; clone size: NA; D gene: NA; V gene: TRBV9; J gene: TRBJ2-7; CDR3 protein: CASSVGSRGGEQYF; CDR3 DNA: TGTGCCAGCAGCGTAGGAAGCAGGGGTGGCGAGCAGTACTTC
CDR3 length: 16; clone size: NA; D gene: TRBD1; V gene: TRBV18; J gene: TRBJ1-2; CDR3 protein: CASLRLQGDRNYGYTF; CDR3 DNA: TGTGCCAGCTTACGTTTGCAAGGGGACAGAAACTATGGCTACACCTTC
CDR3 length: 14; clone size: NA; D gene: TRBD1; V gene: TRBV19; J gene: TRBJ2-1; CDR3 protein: CASSIGTDYNEQFF; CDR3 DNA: TGTGCCAGTAGTATTGGGACAGATTACAATGAGCAGTTCTTC
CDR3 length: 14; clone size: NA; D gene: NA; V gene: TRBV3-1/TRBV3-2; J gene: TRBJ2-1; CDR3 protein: CASSQDAASNEQFF; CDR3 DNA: TGTGCCAGCAGCCAAGATGCGGCTTCCAATGAGCAGTTCTTC
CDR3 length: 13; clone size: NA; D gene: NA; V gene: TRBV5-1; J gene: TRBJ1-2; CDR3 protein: CASSLEQLDGYTF; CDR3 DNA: TGCGCCAGCAGCTTGGAACAGTTGGATGGCTACACCTTC
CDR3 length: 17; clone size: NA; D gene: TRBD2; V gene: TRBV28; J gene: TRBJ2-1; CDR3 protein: CASSFGRAGFSYNEQFF; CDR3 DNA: TGTGCCAGCAGTTTCGGTCGAGCGGGGTTCTCCTACAATGAGCAGTTCTTC
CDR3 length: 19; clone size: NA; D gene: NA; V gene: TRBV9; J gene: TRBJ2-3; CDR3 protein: CASSVAAQVEAGGTDTQYF; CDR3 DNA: TGTGCCAGCAGCGTAGCGGCGCAGGTGGAGGCCGGGGGCACAGATACGCAGTATTTT
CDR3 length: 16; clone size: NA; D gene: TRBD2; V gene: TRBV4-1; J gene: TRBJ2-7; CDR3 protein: CASSHSTSGSSYEQYF; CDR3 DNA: TGCGCCAGCAGCCATTCCACTAGCGGGAGCTCCTACGAGCAGTACTTC
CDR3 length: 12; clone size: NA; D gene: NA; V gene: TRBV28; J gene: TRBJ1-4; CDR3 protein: CASKGVNEKLFF; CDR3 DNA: TGTGCCAGCAAGGGGGTTAATGAAAAACTGTTTTTT
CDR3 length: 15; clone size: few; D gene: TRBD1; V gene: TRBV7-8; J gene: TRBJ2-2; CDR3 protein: CASSSGQGNTGELFF; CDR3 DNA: TGTGCCAGCAGCTCGGGACAGGGGAACACCGGGGAGCTGTTTTTT
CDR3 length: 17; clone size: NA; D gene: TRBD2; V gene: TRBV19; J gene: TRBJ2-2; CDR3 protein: CASTSTSGVHRGGELFF; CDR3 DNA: TGTGCCAGTACCTCGACTAGCGGGGTCCATAGGGGCGGGGAGCTGTTTTTT
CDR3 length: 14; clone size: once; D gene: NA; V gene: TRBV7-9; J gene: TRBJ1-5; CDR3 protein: CASSRGTPDQPQHF; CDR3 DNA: TGTGCCAGCAGCCGTGGGACACCAGATCAGCCCCAGCATTTT
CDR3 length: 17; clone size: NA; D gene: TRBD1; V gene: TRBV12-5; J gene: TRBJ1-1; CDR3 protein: CASGFFPLPDRGSEAFF; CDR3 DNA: TGTGCTAGTGGTTTCTTCCCCCTCCCCGACAGGGGTAGTGAAGCTTTCTTT
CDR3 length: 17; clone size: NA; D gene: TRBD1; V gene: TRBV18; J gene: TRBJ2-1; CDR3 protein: CASSPPGQGISYNEQFF; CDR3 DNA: TGTGCCAGCTCACCCCCGGGACAGGGGATCTCCTACAATGAGCAGTTCTTC
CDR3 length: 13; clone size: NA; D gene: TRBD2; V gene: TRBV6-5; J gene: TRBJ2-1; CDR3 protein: CASTSSGSGEQFF; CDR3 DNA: TGTGCCAGCACGTCTAGCGGGAGTGGAGAGCAGTTCTTC
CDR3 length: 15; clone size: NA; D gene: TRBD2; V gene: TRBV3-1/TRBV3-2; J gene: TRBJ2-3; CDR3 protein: CASSPLAVSTDTQYF; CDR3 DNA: TGTGCCAGCAGCCCCCTAGCGGTTAGCACAGATACGCAGTATTTT
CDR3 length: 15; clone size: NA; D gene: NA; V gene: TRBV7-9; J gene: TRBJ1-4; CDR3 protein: CASSPPGQTNEKLFF; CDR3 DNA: TGTGCCAGCAGCCCCCCCGGACAGACTAATGAAAAACTGTTTTTT
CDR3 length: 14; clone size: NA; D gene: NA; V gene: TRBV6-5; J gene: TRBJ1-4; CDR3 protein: CASNPRGKGEKLFF; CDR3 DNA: TGTGCCAGCAACCCCCGGGGAAAAGGGGAAAAACTGTTTTTT
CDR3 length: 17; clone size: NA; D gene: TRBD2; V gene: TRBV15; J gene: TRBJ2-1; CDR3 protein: CATSSGTSDQTYNEQFF; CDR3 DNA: TGTGCCACCAGCAGCGGGACTAGCGACCAAACCTACAATGAGCAGTTCTTC
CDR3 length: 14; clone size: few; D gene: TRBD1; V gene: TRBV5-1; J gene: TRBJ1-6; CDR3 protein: CASSYGTGESPLHF; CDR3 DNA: TGCGCCAGCAGCTATGGGACAGGGGAATCACCCCTCCACTTT
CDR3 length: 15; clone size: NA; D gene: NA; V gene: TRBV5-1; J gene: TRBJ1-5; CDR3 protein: CARGGDQGGNQPQHF; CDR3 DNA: TGCGCCAGGGGGGGAGACCAGGGTGGCAATCAGCCCCAGCATTTT
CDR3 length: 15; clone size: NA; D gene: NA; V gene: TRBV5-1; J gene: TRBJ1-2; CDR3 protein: CASSGRATGPYGYTF; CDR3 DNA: TGCGCCAGCAGCGGGCGAGCGACAGGACCATATGGCTACACCTTC
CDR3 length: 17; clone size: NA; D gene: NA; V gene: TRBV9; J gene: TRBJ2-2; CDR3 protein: CASSPSPTGKNTGELFF; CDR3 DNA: TGTGCCAGCAGCCCCTCACCTACAGGGAAAAACACCGGGGAGCTGTTTTTT
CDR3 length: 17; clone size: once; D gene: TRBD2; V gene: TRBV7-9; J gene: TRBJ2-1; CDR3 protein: CASSLEGLAGGYNEQFF; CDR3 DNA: TGTGCCAGCAGCTTAGAAGGACTAGCGGGAGGATACAATGAGCAGTTCTTC
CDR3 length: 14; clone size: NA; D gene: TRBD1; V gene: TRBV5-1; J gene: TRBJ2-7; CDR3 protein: CASSLLTGAYEQYF; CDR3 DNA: TGCGCCAGCAGCCTTTTGACAGGGGCCTACGAGCAGTACTTC
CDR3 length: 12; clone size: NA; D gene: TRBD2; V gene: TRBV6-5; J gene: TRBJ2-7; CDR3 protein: CAISGRTYEQYF; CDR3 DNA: TGTGCTATTAGCGGGAGGACTTACGAGCAGTACTTC
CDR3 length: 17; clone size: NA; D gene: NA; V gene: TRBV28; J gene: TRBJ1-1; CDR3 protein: CASSLKEVYATNTEAFF; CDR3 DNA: TGTGCCAGCAGTTTAAAGGAGGTATATGCTACGAACACTGAAGCTTTCTTT
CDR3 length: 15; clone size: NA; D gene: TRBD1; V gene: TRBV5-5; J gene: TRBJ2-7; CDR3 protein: CASSLTGAPTYEQYF; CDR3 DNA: TGTGCCAGCAGCTTAACAGGGGCGCCAACCTACGAGCAGTACTTC
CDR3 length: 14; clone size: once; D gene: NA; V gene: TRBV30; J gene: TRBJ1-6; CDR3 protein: CAWSVTRYNSPLHF; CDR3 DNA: TGTGCCTGGAGTGTAACCCGGTATAATTCACCCCTCCACTTT